This T cell receptor beta chain was recovered during a study of CD8+ T cells in alopecia areata. Treatment of the sample: oral pan-JAK inhibitor, 5-10 mg twice daily. The table lists this clone with a few counts. Germline V gives CDR1 LNHNV, CDR2 YYDKDF (reference sequence). This CDR3 region has 17 residues. The V and J ends lost 0 bases and 2 bases respectively, with 15 bases between them. The authors extracted RNA and reverse transcribed it into cDNA as the sequencing template. Using immunoSEQ multiplex PCR, the repertoire was profiled, and TCRdb retains in-frame clones only, with some absent. The data hold over 150,000 clones, with 40% to 65% observed a single time.

The V gene is TRBV15, the J gene TRBJ2-3; TRBD1 or TRBD2 may be the D gene (5 bases each). This specimen consisted of CD8+ T cells sorted from blood, obtained at week 24, from a patient treated with tofacitinib. The receptor was derived from a human donor with alopecia areata. CDR3 nucleotide sequence: TGTGCCACCAGCAGAGAAGGGTTGGGGGATACCACAGATACGCAGTATTTT. Protein: CATSREGLGDTTDTQYF.